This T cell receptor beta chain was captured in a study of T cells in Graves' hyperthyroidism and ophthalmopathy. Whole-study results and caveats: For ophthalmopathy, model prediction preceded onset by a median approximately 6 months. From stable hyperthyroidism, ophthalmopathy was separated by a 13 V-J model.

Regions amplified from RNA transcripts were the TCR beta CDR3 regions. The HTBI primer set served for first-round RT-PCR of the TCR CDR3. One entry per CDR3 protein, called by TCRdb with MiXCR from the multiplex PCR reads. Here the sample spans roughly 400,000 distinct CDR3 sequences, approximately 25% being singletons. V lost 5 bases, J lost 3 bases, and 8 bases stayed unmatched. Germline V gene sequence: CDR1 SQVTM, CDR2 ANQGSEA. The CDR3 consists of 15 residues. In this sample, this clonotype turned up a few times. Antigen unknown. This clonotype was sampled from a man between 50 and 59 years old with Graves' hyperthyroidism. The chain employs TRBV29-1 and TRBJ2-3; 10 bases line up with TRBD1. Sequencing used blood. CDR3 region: CSVSRGTGVTDTQYF. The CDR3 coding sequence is TGCAGCGTTTCCCGCGGGACAGGGGTGACAGATACGCAGTATTTT.